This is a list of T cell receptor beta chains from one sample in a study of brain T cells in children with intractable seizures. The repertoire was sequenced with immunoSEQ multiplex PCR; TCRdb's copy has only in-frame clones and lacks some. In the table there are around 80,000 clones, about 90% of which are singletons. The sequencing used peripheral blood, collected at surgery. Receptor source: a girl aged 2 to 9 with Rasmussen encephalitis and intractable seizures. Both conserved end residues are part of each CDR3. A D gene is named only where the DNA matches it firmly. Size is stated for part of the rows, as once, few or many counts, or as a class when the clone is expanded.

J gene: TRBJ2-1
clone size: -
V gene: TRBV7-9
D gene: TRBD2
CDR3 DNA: TGTGCCAGCAGCTTAGGGGGAGGGAGGGGCGAGCAGTTCTTC
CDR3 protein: CASSLGGGRGEQFF

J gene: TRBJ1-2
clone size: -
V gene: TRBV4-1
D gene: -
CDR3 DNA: TGCGCCAGCAGCCAATCAAAGTATGGCTACACCTTC
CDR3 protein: CASSQSKYGYTF

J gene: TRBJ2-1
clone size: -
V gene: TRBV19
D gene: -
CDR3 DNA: TGTGCCAGTAGTATAGGCTTTTACAATGAGCAGTTCTTC
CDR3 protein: CASSIGFYNEQFF

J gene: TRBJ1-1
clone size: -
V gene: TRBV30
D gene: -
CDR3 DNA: TGTGCCTGGAGTGTATTGTCTGAAGCTTTCTTT
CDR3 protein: CAWSVLSEAFF

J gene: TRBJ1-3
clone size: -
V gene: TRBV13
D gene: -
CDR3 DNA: TGTGCCAGCAGCTTCCGGGGTGGAAACACCATATATTTT
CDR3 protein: CASSFRGGNTIYF

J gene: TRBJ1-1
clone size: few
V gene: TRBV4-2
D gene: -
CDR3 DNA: TGTGCCAGCAGCCAACCCGACAAGAACACTGAAGCTTTCTTT
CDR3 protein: CASSQPDKNTEAFF

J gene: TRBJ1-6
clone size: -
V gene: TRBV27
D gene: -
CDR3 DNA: TGTGCCAGCAGTTCCGTCAGGAAGAATTCACCCCTCCACTTT
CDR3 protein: CASSSVRKNSPLHF

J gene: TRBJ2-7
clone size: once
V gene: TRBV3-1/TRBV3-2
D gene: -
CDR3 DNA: TGTGCCAGCAGCCGACCGGGACGGAACTACGAGCAGTACTTC
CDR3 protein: CASSRPGRNYEQYF

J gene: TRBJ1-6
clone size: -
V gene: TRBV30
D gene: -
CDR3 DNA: TGTGCCTGGGACCACGGGAAGGGTTCACCCCTCCACTTT
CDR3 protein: CAWDHGKGSPLHF

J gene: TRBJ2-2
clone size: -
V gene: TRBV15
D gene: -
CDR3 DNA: TGTGCCACCAGCAGAGATCGGGGTGGTACCGGGGAGCTGTTTTTT
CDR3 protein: CATSRDRGGTGELFF

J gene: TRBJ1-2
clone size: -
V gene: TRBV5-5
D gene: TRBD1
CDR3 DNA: TGTGCCAGCAGCTCTCCGGGACAGGCCGCGGGCGGCTACACCTTC
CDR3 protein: CASSSPGQAAGGYTF

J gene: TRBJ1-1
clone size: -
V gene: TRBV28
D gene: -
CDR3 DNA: TGTGCCAGCAGTTTGGCCCCGGAAATGAACACTGAAGCTTTCTTT
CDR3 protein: CASSLAPEMNTEAFF

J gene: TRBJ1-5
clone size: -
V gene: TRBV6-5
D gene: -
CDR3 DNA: TGTGCCAGCAGCCGGGACGCCCTAGGCAATCAGCCCCAGCATTTT
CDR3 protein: CASSRDALGNQPQHF